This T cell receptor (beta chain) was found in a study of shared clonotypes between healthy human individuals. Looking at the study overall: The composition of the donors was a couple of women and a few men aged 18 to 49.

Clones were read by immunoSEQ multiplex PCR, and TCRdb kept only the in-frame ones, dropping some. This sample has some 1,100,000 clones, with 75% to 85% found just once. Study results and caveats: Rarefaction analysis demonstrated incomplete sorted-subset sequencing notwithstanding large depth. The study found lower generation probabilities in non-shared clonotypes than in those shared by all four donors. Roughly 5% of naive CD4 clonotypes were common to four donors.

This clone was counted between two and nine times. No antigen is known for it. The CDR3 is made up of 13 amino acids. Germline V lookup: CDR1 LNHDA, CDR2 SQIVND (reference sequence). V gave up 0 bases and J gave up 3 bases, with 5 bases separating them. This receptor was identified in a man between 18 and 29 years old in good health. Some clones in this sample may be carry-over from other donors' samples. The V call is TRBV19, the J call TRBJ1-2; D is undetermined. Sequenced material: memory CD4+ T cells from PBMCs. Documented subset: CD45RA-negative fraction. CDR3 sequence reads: CASSIDRYYGYTF. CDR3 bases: TGTGCCAGTAGTATAGACAGGTACTATGGCTACACCTTC.